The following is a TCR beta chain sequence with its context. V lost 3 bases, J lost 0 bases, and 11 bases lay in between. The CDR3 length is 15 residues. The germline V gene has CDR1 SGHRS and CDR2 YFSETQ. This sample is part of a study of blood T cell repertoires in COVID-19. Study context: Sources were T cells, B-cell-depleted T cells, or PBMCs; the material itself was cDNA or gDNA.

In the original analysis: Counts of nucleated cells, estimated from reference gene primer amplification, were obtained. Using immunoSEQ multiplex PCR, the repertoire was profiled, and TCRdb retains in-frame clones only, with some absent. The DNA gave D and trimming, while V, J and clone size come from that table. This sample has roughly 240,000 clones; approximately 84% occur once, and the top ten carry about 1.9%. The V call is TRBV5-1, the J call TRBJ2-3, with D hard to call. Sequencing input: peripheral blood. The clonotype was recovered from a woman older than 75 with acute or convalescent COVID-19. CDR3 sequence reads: CASSSSGASTDTQYF. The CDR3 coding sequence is TGCGCCAGCAGCTCCAGTGGAGCTAGCACAGATACGCAGTATTTT.